This T cell receptor (beta chain) was sequenced in a study of T cells after yellow fever vaccination. Study-wide findings and caveats: On re-exposure, the response was weaker but peaked faster, at day 5 versus 15.

About this clonotype itself: Its target is not known.

Each CDR3 protein is one row after TCRdb ran MiXCR on the 5' RACE reads. Altogether 170,000 or so distinct CDR3 sequences are present, approximately 6% being singletons, with the ten largest covering roughly 3%. Specimen: CD4+ T cells sorted from PBMCs, collected on the day of the first yellow fever vaccination. This clonotype originated in a man aged 18 to 30 who received the YFV17D yellow fever vaccine.

This chain's CDR3 is CASSIRAPTPETQYF. For the CDR3, the DNA is TGTGCCAGCAGCATCCGGGCCCCCACTCCGGAGACCCAGTACTTC. The rearrangement uses TRBV7-8 and TRBJ2-5, with D unresolved. Between the trimmed V and J ends, which lost 5 bases and 5 bases, there was a span of 18 bases. The V gene's germline CDR1 is SGHVS and CDR2 FQNEAQ. This CDR3 is built from 15 residues.